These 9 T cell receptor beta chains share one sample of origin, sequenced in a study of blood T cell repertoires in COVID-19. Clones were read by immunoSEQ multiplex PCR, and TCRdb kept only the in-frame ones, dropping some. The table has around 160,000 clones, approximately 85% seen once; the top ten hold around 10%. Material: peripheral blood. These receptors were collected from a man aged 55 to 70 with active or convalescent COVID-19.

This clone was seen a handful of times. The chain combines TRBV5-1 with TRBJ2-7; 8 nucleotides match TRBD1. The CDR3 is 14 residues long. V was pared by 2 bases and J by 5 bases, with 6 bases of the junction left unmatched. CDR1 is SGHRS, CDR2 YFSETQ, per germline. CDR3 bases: TGCGCCAGCAGCTTCCCGGACAGGGTTCACGAGCAGTACTTC. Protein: CASSFPDRVHEQYF.

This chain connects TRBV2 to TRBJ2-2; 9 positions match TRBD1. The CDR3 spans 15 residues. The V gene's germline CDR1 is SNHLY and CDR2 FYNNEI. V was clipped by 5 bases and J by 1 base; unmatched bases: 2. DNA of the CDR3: TGTGCCAGCAGTACAGGGGGCGGGAACACCGGGGAGCTGTTTTTT. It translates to CASSTGGGNTGELFF.

The chain's CDR3 is CASTPYMDSPLHF. In DNA form, the CDR3 reads TGTGCCAGCACCCCGTACATGGATTCACCCCTCCACTTT. V and J are TRBV11-2 and TRBJ1-6; D not certain. Trimming left V 7 bases short and J 8 bases short, with 12 bases between. CDR3 size: 13 residues. Germline loops: CDR1 SGHAT, CDR2 FQNNGV.

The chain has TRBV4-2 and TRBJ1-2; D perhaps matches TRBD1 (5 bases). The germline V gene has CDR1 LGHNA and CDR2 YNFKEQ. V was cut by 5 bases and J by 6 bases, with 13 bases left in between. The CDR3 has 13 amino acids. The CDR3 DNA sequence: TGTGCCAGCAGCTTACCCCAGGGAAATGGCTACACCTTC. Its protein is CASSLPQGNGYTF.

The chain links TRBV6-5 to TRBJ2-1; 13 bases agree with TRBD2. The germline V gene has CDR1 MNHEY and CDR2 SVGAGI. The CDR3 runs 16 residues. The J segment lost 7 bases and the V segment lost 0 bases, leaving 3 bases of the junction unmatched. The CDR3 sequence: CASSYSLAGGPNEQFF. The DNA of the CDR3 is TGTGCCAGCAGTTACTCACTAGCGGGGGGGCCTAATGAGCAGTTCTTC.

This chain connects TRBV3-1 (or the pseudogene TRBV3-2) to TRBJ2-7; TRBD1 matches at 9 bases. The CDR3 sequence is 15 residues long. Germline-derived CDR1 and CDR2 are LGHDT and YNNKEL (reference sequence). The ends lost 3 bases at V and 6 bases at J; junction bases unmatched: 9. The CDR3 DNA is TGTGCCAGCAGCCAGACCGGGACAGGGTTTTTCGAGCAGTACTTC. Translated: CASSQTGTGFFEQYF.

The CDR3 sequence: CASSAPGAGGGQPQHF. As DNA, the CDR3 is TGTGCCAGCAGTGCTCCCGGAGCAGGGGGCGGTCAGCCCCAGCATTTT. The chain joins TRBV2 to TRBJ1-5; 8 nucleotides line up with TRBD1. With 4 bases clipped from V and 6 bases from J, the junction kept 11 bases outside the gene matches. CDR1 is SNHLY and CDR2 is FYNNEI in the germline V gene. The CDR3 is 16 residues long.

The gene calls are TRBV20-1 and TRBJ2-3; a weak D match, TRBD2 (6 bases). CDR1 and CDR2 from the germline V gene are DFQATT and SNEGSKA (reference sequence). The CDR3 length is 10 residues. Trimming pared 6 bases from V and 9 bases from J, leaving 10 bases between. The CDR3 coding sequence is TGCAGTGCGCACCGGGAGACGCAGTATTTT. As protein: CSAHRETQYF.

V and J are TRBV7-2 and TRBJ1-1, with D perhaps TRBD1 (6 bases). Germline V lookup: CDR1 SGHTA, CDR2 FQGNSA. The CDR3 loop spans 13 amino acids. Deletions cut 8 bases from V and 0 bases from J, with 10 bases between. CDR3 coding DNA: TGTGCCAGCGGACAGACCATGAACACTGAAGCTTTCTTT. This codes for CASGQTMNTEAFF.